This TCR beta chain was profiled in a study of blood T cell repertoires in COVID-19. Across the study: The United States, Italy and Spain provided the acute and convalescent COVID-19 samples. T cells, B-cell-depleted T cells, or PBMCs supplied cDNA or gDNA.

There are 17 residues in the CDR3. V shed 2 bases and J 3 bases; nucleotides not matched to a gene: 10. Germline V gives CDR1 MNHEY, CDR2 SMNVEV (reference sequence). In the study's own analysis: Amplified reference gene primers provided the basis for estimating nucleated cell counts. The table came from immunoSEQ multiplex PCR; TCRdb's copy has only in-frame clones and leaves some out. The DNA was the basis for D and trimming; V, J and clone size are from that table. The sample lists 88,000 or so clones, around 85% occurring once. Sequenced sample: peripheral blood. The TCR was taken from a man aged 55 to 69 with acute or convalescent COVID-19. The chain recombines TRBV27 with TRBJ2-3, with 8 positions matching TRBD2. The CDR3: CASSLISGMGITDTQYF. The CDR3 DNA reads as TGTGCCAGCAGTTTAATTAGCGGGATGGGCATAACAGATACGCAGTATTTT.